This TCR beta chain was sequenced during a study of control samples from healthy donors and cancer patients. Libraries were prepared by immunoSEQ multiplex PCR; TCRdb keeps only in-frame clonotypes and omits some of them. The sample gives about 65,000 clones, over 75% of which show up once; roughly 1.2% is in the top ten. The CDR3 has 18 residues. V lost 1 base and J lost 5; bases outside the gene matches: 16. Germline CDR1 and CDR2: SGHRS and YFSETQ. The chain joins TRBV5-1 to TRBJ2-7; 9 nucleotides align to TRBD2. Sequenced material: PBMCs. The clonotype was recovered from a woman aged 45-65 years with colorectal cancer. CDR3 DNA sequence: TGCGCCAGCAGCTTGTACGGGGCCATAGCGGGAGTAGCTGACGAGCAGTACTTC. As protein: CASSLYGAIAGVADEQYF.